These 5 T cell receptor beta chains share one sample of origin, sequenced in a study of T-cell memory formation after mild COVID-19. Via MiXCR, TCRdb re-called the 5' RACE reads, giving one row per CDR3 protein. The sample has 430,000 or so distinct CDR3 sequences; roughly 25% are singletons. The specimen sequenced was PBMCs or a T cell subset sorted from them (not recorded which). These receptors all come from an adult woman who had mild COVID-19 (a few samples of this study predate the infection). Cell type and time point are not known.

The chain is built from TRBV29-1 and TRBJ1-3; no reliable D call. Trimming took off 6 bases at V and 2 bases at J, with 11 bases between the two ends. Germline assignment: CDR1 SQVTM and CDR2 ANQGSEA. The CDR3 covers 13 residues. This CDR3 reads CSVASDPGNTIYF. The CDR3 coding sequence is TGCAGCGTCGCGTCAGATCCTGGAAACACCATATATTTT.

This clonotype was seen more than once but under ten times. CDR3 sequence (DNA): TGCGCCAGCAGCCAAGATGGGGGTGCCCTCACTGAAGCTTTCTTT. It codes for CASSQDGGALTEAFF. The V and J genes are TRBV4-1 and TRBJ1-1, with D tentatively TRBD1 (5 bases). The V gene lost 0 bases and the J gene lost 4 bases, with 12 bases spanning the gap. This CDR3 comprises 15 residues. The germline V gene encodes CDR1 MGHRA and CDR2 YSYEKL.

The DNA for the CDR3 is TGTGCCAGCAGTTTAAGGGAGGCCAGGAACACTGAAGCTTTCTTT. Its translation: CASSLREARNTEAFF. The chain uses TRBV12-3 or TRBV12-4 and TRBJ1-1, with D uncertain. This CDR3 has 15 amino acids. Trimming left V 2 bases short and J 1 base short, with 11 bases between.

The chain couples TRBV11-2 to TRBJ2-3; D gene ambiguous. V was shortened by 8 bases and J by 2 bases, with 11 bases between the two germline ends. The length of the CDR3 is 13 residues. Germline lookup yields CDR1 SGHAT and CDR2 FQNNGV. This CDR3 is CASGSEPTDTQYF. DNA for the CDR3: TGTGCCAGCGGTTCCGAACCCACAGATACGCAGTATTTT.

This clonotype was picked up a small number of times. The chain employs TRBV5-1 and TRBJ2-7, with 8 bases identical to TRBD1. Germline V gene lookup returns CDR1 SGHRS and CDR2 YFSETQ. This CDR3 is 14 amino acids long. V shed 5 bases and J 6 bases; nucleotides not matched to a gene: 10. CDR3 sequence reads: CASSSGTGLPEQYF. The CDR3 nucleotides read TGCGCCAGCAGTTCCGGGACAGGACTACCCGAGCAGTACTTC.